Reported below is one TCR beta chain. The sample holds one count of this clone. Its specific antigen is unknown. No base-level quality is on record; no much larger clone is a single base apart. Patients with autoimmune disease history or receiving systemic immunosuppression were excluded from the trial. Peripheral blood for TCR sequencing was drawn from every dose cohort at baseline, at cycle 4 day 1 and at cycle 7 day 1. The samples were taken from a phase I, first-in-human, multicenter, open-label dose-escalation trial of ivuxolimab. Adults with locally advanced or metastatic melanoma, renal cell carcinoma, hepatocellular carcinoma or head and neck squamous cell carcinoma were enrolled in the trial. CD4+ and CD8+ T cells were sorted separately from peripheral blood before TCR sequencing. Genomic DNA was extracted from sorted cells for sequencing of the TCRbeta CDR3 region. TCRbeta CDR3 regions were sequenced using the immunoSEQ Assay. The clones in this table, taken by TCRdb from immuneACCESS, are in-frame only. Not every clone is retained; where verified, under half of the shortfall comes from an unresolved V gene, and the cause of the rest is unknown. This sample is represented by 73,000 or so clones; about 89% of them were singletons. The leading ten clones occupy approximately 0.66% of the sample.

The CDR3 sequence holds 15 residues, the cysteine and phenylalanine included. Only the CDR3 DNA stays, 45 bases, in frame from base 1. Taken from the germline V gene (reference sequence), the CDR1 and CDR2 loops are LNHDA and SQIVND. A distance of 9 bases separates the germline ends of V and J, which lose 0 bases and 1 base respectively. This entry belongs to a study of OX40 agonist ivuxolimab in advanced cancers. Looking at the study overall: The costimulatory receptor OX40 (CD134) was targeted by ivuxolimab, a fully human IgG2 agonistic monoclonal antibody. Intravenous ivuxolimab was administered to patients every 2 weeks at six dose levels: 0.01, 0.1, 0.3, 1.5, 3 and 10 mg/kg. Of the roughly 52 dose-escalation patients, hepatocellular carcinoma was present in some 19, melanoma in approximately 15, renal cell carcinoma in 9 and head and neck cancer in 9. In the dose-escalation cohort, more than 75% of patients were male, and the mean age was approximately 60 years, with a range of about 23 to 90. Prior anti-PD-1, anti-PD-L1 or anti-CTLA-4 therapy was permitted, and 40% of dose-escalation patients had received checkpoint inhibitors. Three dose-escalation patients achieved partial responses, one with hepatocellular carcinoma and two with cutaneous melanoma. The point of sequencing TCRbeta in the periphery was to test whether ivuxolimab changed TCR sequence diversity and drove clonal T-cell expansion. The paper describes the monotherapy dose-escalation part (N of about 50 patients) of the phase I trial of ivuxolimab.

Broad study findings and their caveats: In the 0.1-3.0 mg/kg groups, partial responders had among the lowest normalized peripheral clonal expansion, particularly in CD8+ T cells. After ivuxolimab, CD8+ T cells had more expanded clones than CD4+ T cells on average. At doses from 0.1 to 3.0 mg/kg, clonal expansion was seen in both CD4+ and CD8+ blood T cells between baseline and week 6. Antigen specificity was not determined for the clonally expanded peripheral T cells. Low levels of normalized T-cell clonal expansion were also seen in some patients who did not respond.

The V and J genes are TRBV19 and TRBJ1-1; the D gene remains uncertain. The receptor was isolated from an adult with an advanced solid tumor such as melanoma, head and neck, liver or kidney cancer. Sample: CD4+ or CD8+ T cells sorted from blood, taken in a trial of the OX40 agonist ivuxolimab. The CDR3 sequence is CASSIEGRPNTEAFF. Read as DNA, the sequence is TGTGCCAGTAGTATAGAGGGCAGACCGAACACTGAAGCTTTCTTT.